This is a list of T cell receptor beta chains from one sample in a study of cytomegalovirus exposure and HLA in healthy donors. Repertoires were generated with immunoSEQ multiplex PCR, while TCRdb's copy carries only in-frame clones and drops some. The sample has 150,000 to 200,000 clones, about 80% seen once. Sequencing was done on a sample of PBMCs. These TCRs come from a man younger than 30 in good health and CMV-seropositive. Each CDR3 is given with its conserved first and last residue. The D gene is left open where the match is weak. Clone size, where shown, is once, few, many, or a class for clones that have expanded.

CDR3aa: CASSEALAGNYNEQFF
CDR3nt: TGTGCCAGCAGTGAAGCGTTGGCAGGGAACTACAATGAGCAGTTCTTC
v_gene: TRBV2
j_gene: TRBJ2-1
abundance: -
d_gene: -

CDR3aa: CASSQVRGGNTIYF
CDR3nt: TGTGCCAGCAGCCAAGTGAGAGGGGGAAACACCATATATTTT
v_gene: TRBV4-2
j_gene: TRBJ1-3
abundance: -
d_gene: -

CDR3aa: CAASGAMTYEQYF
CDR3nt: TGTGCCGCTAGCGGGGCTATGACCTACGAGCAGTACTTC
v_gene: TRBV28
j_gene: TRBJ2-7
abundance: -
d_gene: TRBD2

CDR3aa: CASSILAGGYGYTF
CDR3nt: TGTGCCAGTAGTATTCTCGCGGGGGGCTATGGCTACACCTTC
v_gene: TRBV19
j_gene: TRBJ1-2
abundance: -
d_gene: -

CDR3aa: CASSQDAGAIAYEQYF
CDR3nt: TGTGCCAGCAGCCAAGACGCAGGGGCGATAGCCTACGAGCAGTACTTC
v_gene: TRBV4-2
j_gene: TRBJ2-7
abundance: -
d_gene: -

CDR3aa: CASRLAGGRGNEQFF
CDR3nt: TGTGCCAGCAGACTAGCGGGAGGCCGAGGCAATGAGCAGTTCTTC
v_gene: TRBV25-1
j_gene: TRBJ2-1
abundance: -
d_gene: TRBD2

CDR3aa: CASLGVGATGELFF
CDR3nt: TGTGCCAGCCTGGGTGTAGGGGCCACCGGGGAGCTGTTTTTT
v_gene: TRBV2
j_gene: TRBJ2-2
abundance: -
d_gene: -

CDR3aa: CASSLGAGTSGPPSYEQYF
CDR3nt: TGCGCCAGCAGCTTGGGGGCCGGGACTAGTGGGCCGCCCTCCTACGAGCAGTACTTC
v_gene: TRBV5-1
j_gene: TRBJ2-7
abundance: -
d_gene: TRBD2

CDR3aa: CASSVLYLGVETQYF
CDR3nt: TGTGCCAGCAGCGTACTTTACTTAGGGGTGGAGACCCAGTACTTC
v_gene: TRBV9
j_gene: TRBJ2-5
abundance: -
d_gene: -

CDR3aa: CASSLAAGREKLFF
CDR3nt: TGCGCCAGCAGCTTGGCTGCAGGGCGCGAAAAACTGTTTTTT
v_gene: TRBV5-1
j_gene: TRBJ1-4
abundance: -
d_gene: -

CDR3aa: CASSSGIVFWDEQFF
CDR3nt: TGTGCCAGCAGCTCAGGGATTGTCTTCTGGGATGAGCAGTTCTTC
v_gene: TRBV7-9
j_gene: TRBJ2-1
abundance: few
d_gene: -

CDR3aa: CASSPLETGNYEQYF
CDR3nt: TGCGCCAGCAGCCCCCTCGAGACAGGGAACTACGAGCAGTACTTC
v_gene: TRBV4-1
j_gene: TRBJ2-7
abundance: -
d_gene: TRBD1

CDR3aa: CATSRPSVADNTGELFF
CDR3nt: TGTGCCACCAGCCGACCTTCGGTAGCGGATAACACCGGGGAGCTGTTTTTT
v_gene: TRBV15
j_gene: TRBJ2-2
abundance: -
d_gene: -

CDR3aa: CASSVENQPQHF
CDR3nt: TGTGCCAGCAGTGTGGAGAACCAGCCCCAGCATTTT
v_gene: TRBV6-1
j_gene: TRBJ1-5
abundance: -
d_gene: -

CDR3aa: CAISESKVWGTVIYEQYF
CDR3nt: TGTGCCATCAGTGAGTCGAAGGTTTGGGGGACAGTCATTTACGAGCAGTACTTC
v_gene: TRBV10-3
j_gene: TRBJ2-7
abundance: -
d_gene: TRBD1

CDR3aa: CASSPSPGDYGYTF
CDR3nt: TGTGCCAGCTCACCGTCTCCAGGGGACTATGGCTACACCTTC
v_gene: TRBV18
j_gene: TRBJ1-2
abundance: -
d_gene: -

CDR3aa: CASSPSGPYNEQFF
CDR3nt: TGTGCCAGCAGTCCTAGCGGCCCCTACAATGAGCAGTTCTTC
v_gene: TRBV28
j_gene: TRBJ2-1
abundance: -
d_gene: TRBD2

CDR3aa: CASSALGGGGNQPQHF
CDR3nt: TGTGCCAGCAGTGCCTTGGGGGGGGGTGGAAATCAGCCCCAGCATTTT
v_gene: TRBV2
j_gene: TRBJ1-5
abundance: -
d_gene: -

CDR3aa: CASSFLDSGQGRDYGYTF
CDR3nt: TGTGCCAGCAGCTTCTTGGATAGTGGACAGGGGAGAGACTATGGCTACACCTTC
v_gene: TRBV11-2
j_gene: TRBJ1-2
abundance: -
d_gene: TRBD1

CDR3aa: CASSLPSLNQPQHF
CDR3nt: TGTGCCAGCAGTTTACCCTCCCTCAATCAGCCCCAGCATTTT
v_gene: TRBV28
j_gene: TRBJ1-5
abundance: -
d_gene: -

CDR3aa: CAWRTWSNEKLFF
CDR3nt: TGTGCCTGGAGGACATGGTCTAATGAAAAACTGTTTTTT
v_gene: TRBV30
j_gene: TRBJ1-4
abundance: -
d_gene: -

CDR3aa: CASSPGTANTGELFF
CDR3nt: TGTGCCAGCAGCCCAGGGACAGCGAACACCGGGGAGCTGTTTTTT
v_gene: TRBV4-2
j_gene: TRBJ2-2
abundance: -
d_gene: TRBD1

CDR3aa: CASSMRLATGYEQYF
CDR3nt: TGTGCCAGTAGTATGAGACTAGCGACGGGCTACGAGCAGTACTTC
v_gene: TRBV19
j_gene: TRBJ2-7
abundance: -
d_gene: TRBD2

CDR3aa: CASSLVPGMQFF
CDR3nt: TGTGCCAGCAGCTTAGTTCCGGGGATGCAGTTCTTC
v_gene: TRBV11-3
j_gene: TRBJ2-1
abundance: -
d_gene: -

CDR3aa: CASSLVSGRAAGELFF
CDR3nt: TGTGCCAGCAGCTTAGTTAGCGGGAGGGCCGCCGGGGAGCTGTTTTTT
v_gene: TRBV11-2
j_gene: TRBJ2-2
abundance: -
d_gene: TRBD2

CDR3aa: CASSFRGDQPQHF
CDR3nt: TGTGCCAGCAGCTTCCGGGGAGATCAGCCCCAGCATTTT
v_gene: TRBV11-1
j_gene: TRBJ1-5
abundance: once
d_gene: -

CDR3aa: CASSPRTSRTYEQYF
CDR3nt: TGTGCCAGCAGCCCCAGGACTAGCCGAACCTACGAGCAGTACTTC
v_gene: TRBV7-2
j_gene: TRBJ2-7
abundance: few
d_gene: TRBD2

CDR3aa: CASSLARGDYGYTF
CDR3nt: TGTGCCAGCAGCTTAGCCAGGGGAGACTATGGCTACACCTTC
v_gene: TRBV7-2
j_gene: TRBJ1-2
abundance: -
d_gene: -

CDR3aa: CASSVDRGADTIYF
CDR3nt: TGTGCCAGCAGCGTCGACAGGGGGGCGGACACCATATATTTT
v_gene: TRBV9
j_gene: TRBJ1-3
abundance: -
d_gene: TRBD1

CDR3aa: CASRSRVLGSYEQYF
CDR3nt: TGTGCCAGTAGAAGCCGGGTTTTAGGCTCCTACGAGCAGTACTTC
v_gene: TRBV19
j_gene: TRBJ2-7
abundance: few
d_gene: -

CDR3aa: CASSFGGNSNQPQHF
CDR3nt: TGCGCCAGCAGCTTTGGCGGAAATAGCAATCAGCCCCAGCATTTT
v_gene: TRBV5-1
j_gene: TRBJ1-5
abundance: once
d_gene: -

CDR3aa: CASRSAARTDTQYF
CDR3nt: TGTGCCAGCCGCTCCGCTGCCCGGACAGATACGCAGTATTTT
v_gene: TRBV6-5
j_gene: TRBJ2-3
abundance: -
d_gene: -

CDR3aa: CASSCLVCSGEQFF
CDR3nt: TGCGCCAGCAGCTGCCTAGTGTGCAGTGGTGAGCAGTTCTTC
v_gene: TRBV5-1
j_gene: TRBJ2-1
abundance: -
d_gene: -

CDR3aa: CASSYSEGPSYEQYF
CDR3nt: TGTGCCAGCAGTTACTCGGAGGGGCCCTCCTACGAGCAGTACTTC
v_gene: TRBV6-5
j_gene: TRBJ2-7
abundance: -
d_gene: -

CDR3aa: CASSYSETSWYEQYF
CDR3nt: TGTGCCAGCAGTTACTCAGAAACTAGTTGGTACGAGCAGTACTTC
v_gene: TRBV6-6
j_gene: TRBJ2-7
abundance: -
d_gene: -

CDR3aa: CASRLAGENYEQYF
CDR3nt: TGTGCCAGCAGACTAGCGGGGGAGAACTACGAGCAGTACTTC
v_gene: TRBV28
j_gene: TRBJ2-7
abundance: -
d_gene: TRBD2

CDR3aa: CASSFVQEQYF
CDR3nt: TGTGCCAGCAGCTTCGTGCAGGAGCAGTATTTT
v_gene: TRBV5-6
j_gene: TRBJ2-3
abundance: -
d_gene: -

CDR3aa: CASSLSGDEQFF
CDR3nt: TGCGCCAGCAGCTTGTCAGGGGATGAGCAGTTCTTC
v_gene: TRBV5-1
j_gene: TRBJ2-1
abundance: -
d_gene: -

CDR3aa: CSAWGDYGYTF
CDR3nt: TGCAGTGCCTGGGGGGACTATGGCTACACCTTC
v_gene: TRBV20-1
j_gene: TRBJ1-2
abundance: -
d_gene: -

CDR3aa: CASSERTGNQPQHF
CDR3nt: TGTGCCAGCAGCGAAAGGACAGGGAATCAGCCCCAGCATTTT
v_gene: TRBV7-2
j_gene: TRBJ1-5
abundance: -
d_gene: TRBD1

CDR3aa: CASSVEGSGTEAFF
CDR3nt: TGTGCCAGCAGCGTAGAAGGGTCGGGGACTGAAGCTTTCTTT
v_gene: TRBV9
j_gene: TRBJ1-1
abundance: many
d_gene: -